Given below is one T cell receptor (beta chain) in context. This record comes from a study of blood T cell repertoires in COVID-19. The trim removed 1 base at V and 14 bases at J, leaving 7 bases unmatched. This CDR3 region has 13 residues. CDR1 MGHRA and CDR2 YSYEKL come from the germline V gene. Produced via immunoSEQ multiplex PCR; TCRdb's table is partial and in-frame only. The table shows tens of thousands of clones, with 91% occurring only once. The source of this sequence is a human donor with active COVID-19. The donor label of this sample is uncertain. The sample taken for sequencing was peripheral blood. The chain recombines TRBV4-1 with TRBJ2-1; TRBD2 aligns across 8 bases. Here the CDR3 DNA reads TGCGCCAGCAGCCAAGTTTCGGGGGGGCCGAAGTTCTTC. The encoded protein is CASSQVSGGPKFF.